These T cell receptor beta chains were read from a single sample in a study of molecular identifiers for immune sequencing clone quantification. TCRdb recomputed calls from the PCR reads with MiXCR, one row per CDR3 protein. This table holds about half a million distinct CDR3 sequences, about a quarter found once. The sample was naive CD8+ T cells from blood, with Jurkat cell RNA spiked in. The receptors stem from a human donor in good health. Some libraries in this study had Jurkat cell RNA spiked in. The CDR3 runs from the conserved cysteine through the conserved F or W. A D gene is named only where the DNA matches it firmly. Size is omitted from some rows. Given values are once, few, many or a class for expanded clones.

CDR3: CASSLGLAGVRGTDTQYF
DNA: TGTGCCAGCAGCCTCGGACTAGCGGGAGTAAGGGGCACAGATACGCAGTATTTT
D: TRBD2
J: TRBJ2-3
size: few
V: TRBV12-3/TRBV12-4

CDR3: CASSYGTDNTEAFF
DNA: TGTGCCAGCAGTTACGGGACAGATAACACTGAAGCTTTCTTT
D: TRBD1
J: TRBJ1-1
size: few
V: TRBV6-5

CDR3: CASSSRGRISYEQSF
DNA: TGTGCCAGCAGCTCAAGGGGACGGATCTCCTACGAGCAGTCCTTC
D: -
J: TRBJ2-7
size: -
V: TRBV5-3

CDR3: CASSSPTGDTEAFF
DNA: TGTGCCAGCAGCTCCCCGACAGGGGACACTGAAGCTTTCTTT
D: TRBD1
J: TRBJ1-1
size: many
V: TRBV7-9

CDR3: CASSSNRDRFTDTQYF
DNA: TGTGCCAGCAGCTCTAACCGGGACAGATTCACAGATACGCAGTATTTT
D: TRBD1
J: TRBJ2-3
size: many
V: TRBV7-9

CDR3: CASSLDAGLNEQFF
DNA: TGTGCCAGCAGTTTAGACGCAGGGCTAAATGAGCAGTTCTTC
D: -
J: TRBJ2-1
size: many
V: TRBV12-3/TRBV12-4

CDR3: CASSRDRDWDTEAFF
DNA: TGTGCCAGCAGCCGGGACAGGGATTGGGACACTGAAGCTTTCTTT
D: TRBD1
J: TRBJ1-1
size: few
V: TRBV7-9

CDR3: CSVPAGGPNEQFF
DNA: TGCAGCGTCCCAGCGGGAGGGCCGAATGAGCAGTTCTTC
D: TRBD2
J: TRBJ2-1
size: few
V: TRBV29-1

CDR3: CATSDSQQRSTDTQYF
DNA: TGTGCCACCAGTGATTCCCAGCAACGAAGCACAGATACGCAGTATTTT
D: -
J: TRBJ2-3
size: many
V: TRBV24-1

CDR3: CASSFPTGTFANTEAFF
DNA: TGTGCCAGCAGCTTCCCGACAGGGACCTTTGCGAACACTGAAGCTTTCTTT
D: TRBD1
J: TRBJ1-1
size: -
V: TRBV7-2

CDR3: CASSSGSHNEQFF
DNA: TGTGCCAGCTCTAGCGGGAGCCACAATGAGCAGTTCTTC
D: TRBD2
J: TRBJ2-1
size: -
V: TRBV6-5

CDR3: CASSITPEGTDTQYF
DNA: TGTGCCAGCAGCATAACCCCGGAGGGCACAGATACGCAGTATTTT
D: -
J: TRBJ2-3
size: -
V: TRBV28

CDR3: CASSYRDRDTEAFF
DNA: TGTGCCAGCAGTTACCGTGACAGGGACACTGAAGCTTTCTTT
D: TRBD1
J: TRBJ1-1
size: many
V: TRBV6-2/TRBV6-3

CDR3: CASSSVWTEAFF
DNA: TGTGCTAGCAGTAGCGTTTGGACTGAAGCTTTCTTT
D: -
J: TRBJ1-1
size: -
V: TRBV7-9

CDR3: CASGLAESSYEQYF
DNA: TGTGCCAGCGGTCTAGCGGAGAGCTCCTACGAGCAGTACTTC
D: -
J: TRBJ2-7
size: -
V: TRBV21-1

CDR3: CASSFRLVTETQYF
DNA: TGCGCCAGCAGCTTCAGACTAGTTACGGAGACCCAGTACTTC
D: -
J: TRBJ2-5
size: few
V: TRBV5-1

CDR3: CASSFGPDNEQFF
DNA: TGTGCCAGCAGCTTCGGACCTGACAATGAGCAGTTCTTC
D: -
J: TRBJ2-1
size: few
V: TRBV7-9

CDR3: CASSQLPGQGIPSTDTQYF
DNA: TGTGCCAGCAGCCAACTGCCGGGACAGGGTATCCCCAGCACAGATACGCAGTATTTT
D: TRBD1
J: TRBJ2-3
size: -
V: TRBV14

CDR3: CASSLAGGNTKQFF
DNA: TGTGCCAGCAGTTTAGCGGGGGGAAATACTAAGCAGTTCTTC
D: -
J: TRBJ2-1
size: -
V: TRBV12-3/TRBV12-4

CDR3: CASSFLQGADGYTF
DNA: TGTGCCAGCAGCTTCCTGCAGGGGGCGGATGGCTACACCTTC
D: TRBD1
J: TRBJ1-2
size: many
V: TRBV13

CDR3: CARSRMPPPAMNTEAFF
DNA: TGCGCCCGCAGCCGAATGCCCCCCCCAGCTATGAACACTGAAGCTTTCTTT
D: -
J: TRBJ1-1
size: -
V: TRBV4-1

CDR3: CAWSVHPNTQYF
DNA: TGTGCCTGGAGTGTACACCCTAACACGCAGTATTTT
D: -
J: TRBJ2-3
size: many
V: TRBV30

CDR3: CASSWDYSEAFF
DNA: TGTGCCAGCAGTTGGGACTACAGTGAAGCTTTCTTT
D: -
J: TRBJ1-1
size: -
V: TRBV28

CDR3: CASSLVLGPYNEQFF
DNA: TGTGCCAGCAGCTTAGTACTGGGACCCTACAATGAGCAGTTCTTC
D: -
J: TRBJ2-1
size: -
V: TRBV7-9

CDR3: CASSSTPTGWDYGYTF
DNA: TGTGCCAGCAGCTCCACCCCGACAGGGTGGGACTATGGCTACACCTTC
D: TRBD1
J: TRBJ1-2
size: -
V: TRBV7-9

CDR3: CSARTPRDRFHDQYF
DNA: TGCAGTGCTAGAACCCCTCGGGACAGGTTCCACGACCAGTACTTC
D: TRBD1
J: TRBJ2-7
size: -
V: TRBV20-1

CDR3: CASSGRPGQVMDNIQYF
DNA: TGTGCCAGCAGCGGGAGACCGGGACAGGTTATGGATAACATTCAGTACTTC
D: TRBD1
J: TRBJ2-4
size: once
V: TRBV11-2

CDR3: CASSVDGAGGSTDTQYF
DNA: TGTGCCAGCAGCGTAGATGGAGCGGGCGGGAGCACAGATACGCAGTATTTT
D: -
J: TRBJ2-3
size: few
V: TRBV9

CDR3: CASRPSGAGQPQHF
DNA: TGTGCCAGCAGACCGTCGGGGGCAGGTCAGCCCCAGCATTTT
D: -
J: TRBJ1-5
size: few
V: TRBV27

CDR3: CASGVHSNQPQHF
DNA: TGTGCCAGCGGGGTTCATAGCAATCAGCCCCAGCATTTT
D: -
J: TRBJ1-5
size: -
V: TRBV6-5

CDR3: CASSLWARQGSDEQYF
DNA: TGTGCCAGCAGTTTATGGGCCCGGCAGGGTAGCGACGAGCAGTACTTC
D: -
J: TRBJ2-7
size: many
V: TRBV27

CDR3: CASSSAGWTAYEQYF
DNA: TGTGCCAGTAGCTCAGCGGGATGGACCGCCTACGAGCAGTACTTC
D: TRBD2
J: TRBJ2-7
size: -
V: TRBV19

CDR3: CSVGLGLGSEQYF
DNA: TGCAGCGTTGGTTTGGGTCTAGGGAGCGAGCAGTACTTC
D: -
J: TRBJ2-7
size: many
V: TRBV29-1

CDR3: CSVVGTNTGELFF
DNA: TGCAGCGTTGTGGGCACCAACACCGGGGAGCTGTTTTTT
D: -
J: TRBJ2-2
size: many
V: TRBV29-1

CDR3: CSAFWQSEGLTYNSPLHF
DNA: TGCAGTGCTTTCTGGCAGAGCGAGGGGTTGACCTATAATTCACCCCTCCACTTT
D: -
J: TRBJ1-6
size: -
V: TRBV20-1

CDR3: CSATPRRTSVYYEQYF
DNA: TGCAGTGCTACCCCCCGAAGGACTAGCGTCTACTACGAGCAGTACTTC
D: TRBD2
J: TRBJ2-7
size: -
V: TRBV20-1

CDR3: CASSLSSPTDPNQPQHF
DNA: TGTGCCAGCAGTTTATCGTCACCGACAGACCCGAATCAGCCCCAGCATTTT
D: -
J: TRBJ1-5
size: -
V: TRBV27

CDR3: CAISDGTGPLNPDAFF
DNA: TGTGCCATCAGTGATGGGACCGGGCCCCTGAACCCTGACGCTTTCTTT
D: -
J: TRBJ1-1
size: -
V: TRBV10-3

CDR3: CASSPPPGRTSGTGELFF
DNA: TGTGCCAGCAGCCCCCCCCCGGGACGGACTAGCGGCACCGGGGAGCTGTTTTTT
D: TRBD2
J: TRBJ2-2
size: few
V: TRBV7-9

CDR3: CRAPGQEIAYEQYF
DNA: TGCAGAGCCCCCGGACAGGAGATAGCCTACGAGCAGTACTTC
D: TRBD1
J: TRBJ2-7
size: -
V: TRBV20-1

CDR3: CASSFLVQGPEAGANVLTF
DNA: TGTGCCAGCAGTTTTTTAGTGCAGGGTCCTGAGGCTGGGGCCAACGTCCTGACTTTC
D: -
J: TRBJ2-6
size: few
V: TRBV27

CDR3: CASSGASDTQYF
DNA: TGTGCCAGCAGTGGAGCCTCAGATACGCAGTATTTT
D: -
J: TRBJ2-3
size: many
V: TRBV5-4

CDR3: CASSGENYGYTF
DNA: TGTGCCAGCAGTGGAGAGAACTATGGCTACACCTTC
D: -
J: TRBJ1-2
size: -
V: TRBV27

CDR3: CASIGQARTGELFF
DNA: TGTGCCAGCATAGGACAGGCGAGGACCGGGGAGCTGTTTTTT
D: TRBD1
J: TRBJ2-2
size: few
V: TRBV7-9

CDR3: CASSFTGQPNYGYTF
DNA: TGTGCCAGCAGCTTTACGGGGCAACCTAACTATGGCTACACCTTC
D: -
J: TRBJ1-2
size: -
V: TRBV7-9

CDR3: CASSQSLAGVLVSHRYEQYF
DNA: TGTGCCAGCAGCCAATCACTAGCGGGAGTACTTGTTTCCCACCGCTACGAGCAGTACTTC
D: TRBD2
J: TRBJ2-7
size: many
V: TRBV7-2

CDR3: CSARGGTGGPYEQYF
DNA: TGCAGTGCTAGAGGGGGGACAGGGGGCCCCTACGAGCAGTACTTC
D: TRBD1
J: TRBJ2-7
size: few
V: TRBV20-1

CDR3: CASSEFTGGSNQPQHF
DNA: TGTGCCAGCAGTGAGTTCACGGGGGGATCAAATCAGCCCCAGCATTTT
D: -
J: TRBJ1-5
size: -
V: TRBV2